A single sample gave rise to the 27 T cell receptor beta chains below, sequenced in a study of blood T cell repertoires in COVID-19. Some clones are missing from TCRdb's copy, which holds only in-frame ones; the method was immunoSEQ multiplex PCR. Of tens of thousands of clones in the sample, about 90% were seen once. The sample was peripheral blood. These TCRs come from a man of 80 years or more with acute or convalescent COVID-19.

The chain has TRBV10-3 and TRBJ1-2, with D possibly being TRBD1 (5 bases). In germline, CDR1 is ENHRY, CDR2 SYGVKD. V lost 4 bases and J 4 bases, leaving 10 bases between the germline ends. The CDR3 extends over 13 amino acids. In DNA, the CDR3 is TGTGCCATCAGTGCCCAAAGGGGCTATGGCTACACCTTC. Translating gives CAISAQRGYGYTF.

The chain recombines TRBV7-3 with TRBJ1-1, with 7 bases matching TRBD1. Germline V gives CDR1 SGHTA, CDR2 FQGTGA. Trimming removed 4 bases from V and 6 bases from J; junction bases left unmatched: 5. CDR3 length: 13 residues. CDR3 DNA: TGTGCCAGCAGCTCGACAGGGCAGGCTGAAGCTTTCTTT. This gives the protein CASSSTGQAEAFF.

The DNA for the CDR3 is TGTGCCAGCAGCAGACAGTTCCCCCCAGATACGCAGTATTTT. It yields the protein CASSRQFPPDTQYF. The rearrangement uses TRBV25-1 and TRBJ2-3; D may be TRBD1 (5 bases). V lost 6 bases to trimming and J lost 4 bases, with 14 bases between them. The CDR3 covers 14 residues. Germline V gene data show CDR1 as MGHDK and CDR2 as SYGVNS.

The chain employs TRBV19 and TRBJ1-1; no reliable D call. This CDR3 spans 12 amino acids. From germline, CDR1 is LNHDA and CDR2 SQIVND (reference sequence). Trimming left V 3 bases short and J 6 bases short, with 8 bases between. The CDR3: CASSMATAEAFF. In nucleotides, the CDR3 is TGTGCCAGTAGTATGGCAACAGCTGAAGCTTTCTTT. The full variable domain, completed using reference TRBV19 and TRBJ1-1, is DGGITQSPKYLFRKEGQNVTLSCEQNLNHDAMYWYRQDPGQGLRLIYYSQIVNDFQKGDIAEGYSVSREKKESFPLTVTSAQKNPTAFYLCASSMATAEAFFGQGTRLTVV.

The CDR3 coding sequence is TGCGCCAGCAGCTTGGGGCAGGGGTTCTATGGCTACACCTTC. It translates to CASSLGQGFYGYTF. This chain joins TRBV5-1 and TRBJ1-2; TRBD1 is a possible D gene (6 bases). The CDR3 loop spans 14 amino acids. V was pared by 0 bases and J by 4 bases, with 10 bases between. Germline V lookup: CDR1 SGHRS, CDR2 YFSETQ.

This clone was detected once. The gene calls are TRBV5-4 and TRBJ2-3, with a possible D match to TRBD1 (5 bases). The V gene's germline CDR1 is SGHNT and CDR2 YYREEE (reference sequence). This CDR3 has 14 amino acids. V was trimmed by 1 base and J by 2 bases, leaving 8 bases between them. The CDR3 protein is CASSLSRATDTQYF. Here the CDR3 DNA reads TGTGCCAGCAGCTTGTCCAGGGCCACAGATACGCAGTATTTT.

The chain joins TRBV11-2 to TRBJ2-5, with 7 bases identical to TRBD2. Germline V lookup: CDR1 SGHAT, CDR2 FQNNGV. V dropped 5 bases and J dropped 5; count of bases not matched to a gene: 5. The CDR3 spans 13 residues. The CDR3 DNA reads TGTGCCAGCAGCACCGCGGGGGTGGAGACCCAGTACTTC. It specifies CASSTAGVETQYF.

V is TRBV7-3 and J is TRBJ2-3, with D maybe TRBD2 (7 bases). V was trimmed by 4 bases and J by 10 bases, leaving 12 bases between them. In germline, CDR1 is SGHTA, CDR2 FQGTGA. CDR3 length: 12 residues. The CDR3, as DNA: TGTGCCAGCAGCTACTCGGGGGGCCCGCAGTATTTT. It encodes CASSYSGGPQYF. Full variable domain (outside the CDR3, taken from reference TRBV7-3 and TRBJ2-3): GAGVSQTPSNKVTEKGKYVELRCDPISGHTALYWYRQSLGQGPEFLIYFQGTGAADDSGLPNDRFFAVRPEGSVSTLKIQRTERGDSAVYLCASSYSGGPQYFGPGTRLTVL.

A single count supports this clone. The chain recombines TRBV14 with TRBJ2-1; D might be TRBD2 (6 bases). This CDR3 spans 13 amino acids. Trimming stripped 0 bases from V and 11 bases from J, with 11 bases between. CDR1 is SGHDN and CDR2 is FVKESK in the germline V gene. CDR3 coding DNA: TGTGCCAGCAGCCAAGAGTTTGCGGGACAGCAGTTCTTC. Encoded protein: CASSQEFAGQQFF.

This chain uses TRBV5-6 with TRBJ1-6; D may be TRBD1 (6 bases). Trimming removed 0 bases from V and 6 bases from J, with 10 bases in between. Germline CDR1 and CDR2: SGHDT and YYEEEE. This CDR3 has 15 residues. CDR3 DNA: TGTGCCAGCAGCTTGGATGCAGGGGCTAATTCACCCCTCCACTTT. Amino acids: CASSLDAGANSPLHF. The full variable domain, with the rest looked up from reference TRBV5-6 and TRBJ1-6, is DAGVTQSPTHLIKTRGQQVTLRCSPKSGHDTVSWYQQALGQGPQFIFQYYEEEERQRGNFPDRFSGHQFPNYSSELNVNALLLGDSALYLCASSLDAGANSPLHFGNGTRLTVT.

V is TRBV19 and J is TRBJ1-3; D not resolved. CDR1 LNHDA and CDR2 SQIVND come from the germline V gene (reference sequence). The V and J ends lost 5 bases and 0 bases respectively, with 14 bases between them. This CDR3 has 16 residues. For the CDR3, the DNA is TGTGCCAGTAGTGACGGACTGTGGAGCTCTGGAAACACCATATATTTT. This translates into CASSDGLWSSGNTIYF.

The chain links TRBV4-1 to TRBJ2-3; weak D call: TRBD1 (5 bases). The CDR3 consists of 16 residues. The germline V and J ends were trimmed by 0 bases and 5 bases, with 15 bases remaining between them. Germline loops: CDR1 MGHRA, CDR2 YSYEKL. The CDR3 coding sequence is TGCGCCAGCAGCCAAGAAGACGGCGGCACAGGAGATACGCAGTATTTT. Its translation is CASSQEDGGTGDTQYF.

This chain links TRBV24-1 with TRBJ2-3; 8 nucleotides agree with TRBD2. Germline-derived CDR1 and CDR2 are KGHDR and SFDVKD. V trimming: 0 bases; J trimming: 4 bases; junction bases outside the gene matches: 2. This CDR3 comprises 15 residues. CDR3 amino acids: CATSDLGRGADTQYF. CDR3 in DNA: TGTGCCACCAGTGATTTGGGGCGGGGGGCAGATACGCAGTATTTT.

The rearrangement links TRBV27 to TRBJ2-3; 9 nucleotides match TRBD1. Unmatched junction bases numbered 2, after V lost 5 bases and J lost 2 bases. The CDR3 runs to 14 residues. Germline values: CDR1 MNHEY, CDR2 SMNVEV (reference sequence). The CDR3 sequence is CASSRDRVTDTQYF. CDR3 coding DNA: TGTGCCAGCAGTCGGGACAGGGTCACAGATACGCAGTATTTT.

This clone turned up a few times. V is TRBV11-2 and J is TRBJ1-4; D uncertain. Trimming took 5 bases from V and 8 from J, leaving 9 bases between them. This CDR3 has 12 residues. Looked up from germline, CDR1 is SGHAT and CDR2 is FQNNGV. The CDR3 here is CASSPLGEKLFF. Here the CDR3 DNA reads TGTGCCAGCAGCCCATTGGGCGAAAAACTGTTTTTT.

This clone occurred once. This sequence joins TRBV30 and TRBJ1-1; 7 positions match TRBD1. The V and J ends lost 7 bases and 4 bases, in that order; junction bases with no gene match: 12. CDR3 size: 14 residues. Germline-derived CDR1 and CDR2 are GTSNPN and SVGIG (reference sequence). CDR3 sequence reads: CASYPGTATTEAFF. The CDR3 DNA reads TGTGCCTCCTACCCCGGGACAGCAACCACTGAAGCTTTCTTT.

V gene TRBV6-5 combines with J gene TRBJ2-2; weak D call: TRBD2 (6 bases). The V end was cut by 11 bases, the J end by 5 bases, with 12 bases between. Per germline, CDR1 MNHEY and CDR2 SVGAGI. The CDR3 has 12 residues. CDR3 loop: CAAGSRTGELFF. The CDR3 nucleotides are TGTGCCGCGGGGAGTCGGACCGGGGAGCTGTTTTTT.

This sequence joins TRBV30 and TRBJ1-1; TRBD1 matches at 8 bases. With V trimmed by 3 bases and J by 1 base, 13 bases remained unmatched. The length of the CDR3 is 17 residues. CDR1 is GTSNPN and CDR2 is SVGIG in the germline V gene (reference sequence). CDR3 sequence: CAWSVLTGALTNTEAFF. The CDR3 DNA is TGTGCCTGGAGCGTACTGACAGGGGCCCTTACGAACACTGAAGCTTTCTTT.

The rearrangement links TRBV11-1 to TRBJ2-5, with TRBD2 as a possible D gene (6 bases). With 5 bases removed from V and 1 base from J, the gap between germline ends came to 17 bases. Germline CDR1 and CDR2: SGHAT and FQDESV (reference sequence). This CDR3 region has 16 residues. The CDR3 protein is CASSHHRQGGQETQYF. DNA of the CDR3: TGTGCCAGCAGCCACCACCGGCAGGGAGGCCAAGAGACCCAGTACTTC.

This sequence joins TRBV6-5 and TRBJ1-4, with D perhaps matching TRBD1 (5 bases). This CDR3 has 15 amino acids. Germline lookup yields CDR1 MNHEY and CDR2 SVGAGI. The V and J ends lost 5 bases and 3 bases respectively, with 13 bases between them. As DNA, the CDR3 is TGTGCCAGCAGTAAACAAAAAGGGGCTAATGAAAAACTGTTTTTT. Amino acids: CASSKQKGANEKLFF.

The CDR3 nucleotides are TGCAGCGTTGGGGGACAGGACAATCAGCCCCAGCATTTT. This encodes CSVGGQDNQPQHF. This chain connects TRBV29-1 to TRBJ1-5; the match to TRBD1 covers 8 bases. The CDR3 has 13 residues. Germline-derived CDR1 and CDR2 are SQVTM and ANQGSEA. Trimming removed 4 bases from V and 3 bases from J; junction bases left unmatched: 2.

The genes are TRBV14 and TRBJ2-5, with D possibly TRBD2 on 7 matching bases. V was trimmed by 1 base and J by 4 bases, leaving 16 bases between them. Germline CDR1 and CDR2: SGHDN and FVKESK. CDR3 length: 16 residues. For the CDR3, the DNA is TGTGCCAGCAGCCAAGGTGGAGGCGGGGGCTCAGAGACCCAGTACTTC. This sequence encodes CASSQGGGGGSETQYF. The full variable domain, rest sourced from reference TRBV14 and TRBJ2-5, is EAGVTQFPSHSVIEKGQTVTLRCDPISGHDNLYWYRRVMGKEIKFLLHFVKESKQDESGMPNNRFLAERTGGTYSTLKVQPAELEDSGVYFCASSQGGGGGSETQYFGPGTRLLVL.

V is TRBV5-4 and J is TRBJ2-1, with TRBD2 identical over 10 bases. Germline loops: CDR1 SGHNT, CDR2 YYREEE (reference sequence). Trimming cost V 2 bases and J 5 bases; bases outside gene matches: 4. The CDR3 runs to 15 residues. CDR3 nucleotides: TGTGCCAGCAGCTTAAGGACTAGCGGCGACAATGAGCAGTTCTTC. The encoded protein is CASSLRTSGDNEQFF. Full variable domain (outside the CDR3, taken from reference TRBV5-4 and TRBJ2-1): ETGVTQSPTHLIKTRGQQVTLRCSSQSGHNTVSWYQQALGQGPQFIFQYYREEENGRGNFPPRFSGLQFPNYSSELNVNALELDDSALYLCASSLRTSGDNEQFFGPGTRLTVL.

This chain joins TRBV11-1 and TRBJ1-2, with TRBD1 matching over 10 bases. J gave up 6 bases and V 5 bases, and 6 bases lay outside the gene matches. CDR1 is SGHAT, CDR2 FQDESV, per germline (reference sequence). The CDR3 is made up of 14 amino acids. The CDR3 sequence is CASSVGQGENGYTF. The CDR3 DNA is TGTGCCAGCAGCGTAGGACAGGGGGAGAATGGCTACACCTTC.

J is TRBJ1-1 and V is TRBV5-1, with TRBD1 as a possible D gene (6 bases). The CDR3 has 17 amino acids. Between the trimmed V and J ends, which lost 0 bases and 0 bases, there was a span of 15 bases. Germline V CDR1 and CDR2: SGHRS, YFSETQ. The CDR3 is CASSLGLTGFMNTEAFF. The CDR3 nucleotides are TGCGCCAGCAGCTTGGGACTCACAGGGTTCATGAACACTGAAGCTTTCTTT.

The J gene is TRBJ1-4, the V gene TRBV7-9, with a tentative D call TRBD1 (5 bases). Deletions cut 4 bases from V and 4 bases from J, with 13 bases between. Germline V gene sequence: CDR1 SEHNR, CDR2 FQNEAQ (reference sequence). CDR3 length equals 15 residues. The chain's CDR3 is CASSSLGGINEKLFF. CDR3 in DNA: TGTGCCAGCAGCTCCCTGGGGGGGATTAATGAAAAACTGTTTTTT. Looking up the rest from reference TRBV7-9 and TRBJ1-4 gives the full variable domain: DTGVSQNPRHKITKRGQNVTFRCDPISEHNRLYWYRQTLGQGPEFLTYFQNEAQLEKSRLLSDRFSAERPKGSFSTLEIQRTEQGDSAMYLCASSSLGGINEKLFFGSGTQLSVL.

The CDR3 sequence: CASSLMGTANSPLHF. DNA for the CDR3: TGCGCCAGCAGCTTAATGGGGACAGCTAATTCACCCCTCCACTTT. The gene calls are TRBV5-1 and TRBJ1-6, with 7 bases identical to TRBD1. Germline V gene sequence: CDR1 SGHRS, CDR2 YFSETQ. The CDR3 runs 15 residues. Trimming removed 2 bases from V and 6 bases from J; junction bases left unmatched: 5.